The next 5 T cell receptor beta chains were all read from a single sample in a study of T cell responses to AZD1222 COVID-19 vaccine. This table comes from immunoSEQ multiplex PCR, and its TCRdb copy is limited to in-frame clones, with some not included. The repertoire holds about 78,000 clones, approximately 86% seen once, with roughly 5.1% in the top ten. The starting material was peripheral blood, obtained on day 0 of MenACWY control vaccination. These receptors originate from an adult in good health.

The CDR3 spells CASSQVQGYNSPLHF. CDR3 bases: TGCGCCAGCAGCCAAGTTCAGGGATATAATTCACCCCTCCACTTT. This chain links TRBV4-3 with TRBJ1-6; the D gene is possibly TRBD1 (5 bases). This CDR3 is built from 15 residues. Germline assignment: CDR1 LGHNA and CDR2 YSLEER. Trimming took 1 base from V and 4 from J, leaving 8 bases between them.

The chain employs TRBV19 and TRBJ1-2; possibly TRBD1 for D (5 bases). Germline loops: CDR1 LNHDA, CDR2 SQIVND (reference sequence). The CDR3 sequence is 12 residues long. Trimming took off 3 bases at V and 8 bases at J, with 10 bases between the two ends. CDR3 DNA: TGTGCCAGTAGTATTGGGACTTGGGGCTACACCTTC. Translation gives CASSIGTWGYTF.

The chain combines TRBV7-3 with TRBJ1-6; D is perhaps TRBD1 (5 bases). V was cut by 5 bases and J by 7 bases, with 18 bases left in between. Germline assignment: CDR1 SGHTA and CDR2 FQGTGA. This CDR3 comprises 16 residues. CDR3 coding DNA: TGTGCCAGCAGCCCGCCCCTCCGGGACCCAAATTCACCCCTCCACTTT. The encoded protein is CASSPPLRDPNSPLHF.

This rearrangement joins TRBV7-9 to TRBJ2-7; the D is unclear. This CDR3 spans 11 amino acids. Germline assignment: CDR1 SEHNR and CDR2 FQNEAQ (reference sequence). V was clipped by 5 bases and J by 5 bases, with 7 bases between them. The CDR3 reads CASSASDEQYF. The DNA of the CDR3 is TGTGCCAGCAGCGCCTCGGACGAGCAGTACTTC.

A note on this clone: The junction and the germline gene differ at one end; a read error may be behind it. The chain uses TRBV2 and TRBJ1-4; 7 bases agree with TRBD1. This CDR3 spans 14 amino acids. Germline values: CDR1 SNHLY, CDR2 FYNNEI. The CDR3 sequence: CASREDRDNEKLFF. The CDR3 coding sequence is TGTGCCAGCAGAGAAGACAGGGATAATGAAAAACTGTTTTTT.